Listed below are T cell receptor beta chains from one sample, sequenced in a study of T cell responses to AZD1222 COVID-19 vaccine. Some clones are missing from TCRdb's copy, which holds only in-frame ones; the method was immunoSEQ multiplex PCR. Of under 60,000 clones in the sample, 80% to 90% were seen once. Sequenced here: peripheral blood, sampled on day 0 of AZD1222 vaccination. Source of these receptors: an adult in good health. Each CDR3 is given with its conserved first and last residue. D genes are given only for firm matches. Some rows have no size entry. The others give once, few or many, or a class for an expanded clone.

J,size,V,D,CDR3,DNA
TRBJ1-1,NA,TRBV6-5,NA,CASFPSGNRNTEAFF,TGTGCCAGTTTCCCCTCAGGAAATCGGAACACTGAAGCTTTCTTT
TRBJ2-3,NA,TRBV4-1,TRBD1,CASSLDRGRVDTQYF,TGCGCCAGCAGCCTGGACAGGGGGCGCGTAGATACGCAGTATTTT
TRBJ2-3,NA,TRBV28,TRBD2,CASRRGGLSADTQYF,TGTGCCAGCCGTCGGGGGGGACTATCGGCAGATACGCAGTATTTT
TRBJ2-1,NA,TRBV9,TRBD2,CASSVGTSGSDEQFF,TGTGCCAGCAGCGTAGGGACTAGCGGGAGCGATGAGCAGTTCTTC
TRBJ2-2,NA,TRBV4-2,TRBD2,CASSRGLAGADTGELFF,TGTGCCAGCAGCCGGGGACTAGCGGGAGCGGACACCGGGGAGCTGTTTTTT
TRBJ2-2,NA,TRBV7-2,TRBD1,CASPRGGANTGELFF,TGTGCCAGCCCGAGAGGGGGCGCGAACACCGGGGAGCTGTTTTTT
TRBJ2-3,NA,TRBV7-6,TRBD1,CASSQRQGASSTDTQYF,TGTGCCAGCAGCCAAAGACAGGGGGCATCTAGCACAGATACGCAGTATTTT
TRBJ1-1,NA,TRBV12-3/TRBV12-4,NA,CASRNPRVGEAFF,TGTGCCAGCAGGAACCCGAGGGTGGGTGAAGCTTTCTTT
TRBJ1-3,NA,TRBV5-1,NA,CASSLKPREPNTIYF,TGCGCCAGCAGCTTGAAGCCCCGGGAGCCAAACACCATATATTTT
TRBJ2-2,NA,TRBV5-1,TRBD2,CASSLTSGANTGELFF,TGCGCCAGCAGCTTGACTAGCGGGGCGAACACCGGGGAGCTGTTTTTT
TRBJ2-2,NA,TRBV5-1,NA,CASSFPGTGELFF,TGCGCCAGCAGCTTCCCAGGGACCGGGGAGCTGTTTTTT
TRBJ2-1,NA,TRBV3-1/TRBV3-2,TRBD1,CASSQVRGGGLNEQFF,TGTGCCAGCAGCCAAGTTCGAGGGGGCGGGCTGAATGAGCAGTTCTTC
TRBJ2-5,NA,TRBV6-2/TRBV6-3,NA,CASSFDREGRYQETQYF,TGTGCCAGCAGTTTCGACAGGGAGGGTCGGTACCAAGAGACCCAGTACTTC
TRBJ2-2,NA,TRBV5-1,NA,CASRMAGELFF,TGCGCCAGCAGGATGGCCGGGGAGCTGTTTTTT
TRBJ2-7,NA,TRBV10-3,NA,CAIRAGGRTYEQYF,TGTGCCATCAGGGCTGGAGGGCGGACCTACGAGCAGTACTTC
TRBJ1-6,NA,TRBV6-6,NA,CASSLRSGSDSYNSPLHF,TGTGCCAGCAGTCTAAGGTCCGGGTCCGACTCCTATAATTCACCCCTCCACTTT
TRBJ1-5,NA,TRBV19,TRBD1,CASSISPGTGGNQPQHF,TGTGCCAGTAGTATATCCCCCGGGACAGGGGGGAATCAGCCCCAGCATTTT
TRBJ2-2,NA,TRBV2,NA,CASSDEWVGDGELFF,TGTGCCAGCAGTGATGAGTGGGTCGGCGACGGGGAGCTGTTTTTT
TRBJ2-1,NA,TRBV19,TRBD2,CATEWTSGYNEQFF,TGTGCCACAGAATGGACTAGCGGTTACAATGAGCAGTTCTTC
TRBJ1-1,NA,TRBV6-6,NA,CASSRDRYTEAFF,TGTGCCAGCAGTAGAGACAGGTACACTGAAGCTTTCTTT
TRBJ2-7,NA,TRBV4-3,TRBD1,CASSEGQGMDEQYF,TGCGCCAGCAGCGAGGGACAGGGGATGGACGAGCAGTACTTC
TRBJ2-1,NA,TRBV7-2,TRBD2,CASSLGVRGGLDEQFF,TGTGCCAGCAGCTTAGGGGTGCGGGGGGGCCTTGATGAGCAGTTCTTC
TRBJ1-4,NA,TRBV6-2/TRBV6-3,NA,CASSRLRPSTNEKLFF,TGTGCCAGCAGTCGACTCAGACCGTCAACTAATGAAAAACTGTTTTTT
TRBJ1-2,once,TRBV3-1/TRBV3-2,NA,CASSQRARANYGYTF,TGTGCCAGCAGCCAACGGGCCAGAGCTAACTATGGCTACACCTTC
TRBJ2-1,NA,TRBV7-3,TRBD2,CASSYTSGGRDEQFF,TGTGCCAGCAGCTACACTAGCGGGGGGAGAGATGAGCAGTTCTTC
TRBJ2-5,NA,TRBV6-2/TRBV6-3,NA,CASSLSGIQGTQYF,TGTGCCAGCAGTTTATCAGGGATCCAAGGGACCCAGTACTTC
TRBJ1-1,once,TRBV18,NA,CASSRSGPEVNTEAFF,TGTGCCAGCTCACGATCAGGGCCGGAGGTTAACACTGAAGCTTTCTTT
TRBJ1-1,NA,TRBV7-9,NA,CASIYLAGQMNTEAFF,TGTGCCAGCATCTACTTAGCTGGGCAGATGAACACTGAAGCTTTCTTT
TRBJ2-4,NA,TRBV7-2,NA,CASSEGLAGAKNIQYF,TGTGCCAGCAGCGAAGGGCTGGCAGGAGCCAAAAACATTCAGTACTTC
TRBJ1-1,NA,TRBV28,NA,CASSFTGLRAENTEAFF,TGTGCCAGCAGTTTTACCGGGCTAAGGGCGGAGAACACTGAAGCTTTCTTT
TRBJ1-5,NA,TRBV18,TRBD1,CASSGTGGIQPQHF,TGTGCCAGCTCAGGGACAGGGGGGATTCAGCCCCAGCATTTT
TRBJ2-5,NA,TRBV10-2,TRBD1,CASRWRDRRIGETQYF,TGCGCCAGCAGATGGAGGGACAGGAGAATTGGAGAGACCCAGTACTTC
TRBJ2-2,NA,TRBV6-2/TRBV6-3,TRBD2,CASSYPRGGRNTGELFF,TGTGCCAGCAGTTACCCCCGGGGGGGGCGGAACACCGGGGAGCTGTTTTTT
TRBJ2-3,NA,TRBV14,TRBD1,CASSQGQGVSTDTQYF,TGTGCCAGCAGCCAAGGACAGGGTGTGAGCACAGATACGCAGTATTTT
TRBJ2-1,NA,TRBV4-2,NA,CASSQRGGEQFF,TGTGCCAGCAGCCAGCGGGGTGGTGAGCAGTTCTTC
TRBJ1-2,NA,TRBV7-2,TRBD1,CASNPFPGQGNNYGYTF,TGTGCCAGCAACCCTTTCCCGGGACAGGGGAACAACTATGGCTACACCTTC
TRBJ2-7,once,TRBV14,TRBD2,CASSLGTSGSRYEQYF,TGTGCCAGCAGCCTTGGGACTAGCGGGAGTAGGTACGAGCAGTACTTC
TRBJ1-6,NA,TRBV6-6,NA,CASNLGDLRNSPLHF,TGTGCCAGCAACTTGGGGGACCTTAGGAATTCACCCCTCCACTTT
TRBJ1-5,NA,TRBV16,NA,CASSQGRGGQPQHF,TGTGCCAGCAGCCAAGGCAGGGGTGGACAGCCCCAGCATTTT
TRBJ1-5,NA,TRBV6-5,TRBD1,CASSYLGGYQPQHF,TGTGCCAGCAGTTACCTAGGGGGCTATCAGCCCCAGCATTTT
TRBJ2-1,NA,TRBV5-4,NA,CASSLDYLSNEQFF,TGTGCCAGCAGCTTGGACTACCTAAGCAATGAGCAGTTCTTC
TRBJ1-2,NA,TRBV28,NA,CASASYGDNYGYTF,TGTGCCAGCGCCTCCTATGGGGACAACTATGGCTACACCTTC
TRBJ2-1,NA,TRBV19,NA,CASSIKASGLQSHEQFF,TGTGCCAGTAGTATAAAGGCCAGCGGGTTACAATCCCATGAGCAGTTCTTC
TRBJ2-2,NA,TRBV7-2,NA,CASSLFHLTGANTGELFF,TGTGCCAGCAGCTTATTCCACCTCACTGGAGCGAACACCGGGGAGCTGTTTTTT
TRBJ2-7,few,TRBV7-9,NA,CASSLGTVKAEQYF,TGTGCCAGCAGCTTAGGGACAGTGAAGGCCGAGCAGTACTTC
TRBJ1-3,NA,TRBV5-1,TRBD1,CASSLEGTGVGNTIYF,TGCGCCAGCAGCTTGGAGGGGACAGGGGTTGGAAACACCATATATTTT
TRBJ1-1,NA,TRBV5-6,NA,CASSTNGGLVNTEAFF,TGTGCCAGCAGCACGAACGGGGGGTTGGTGAACACTGAAGCTTTCTTT
TRBJ2-7,NA,TRBV6-4,NA,CASSPTGRRFYEQYF,TGTGCCAGCAGCCCCACCGGTCGGCGGTTCTACGAGCAGTACTTC
TRBJ1-1,NA,TRBV3-1/TRBV3-2,TRBD1,CASSLGQMNTEAFF,TGTGCCAGCAGTCTGGGACAGATGAACACTGAAGCTTTCTTT
TRBJ2-3,NA,TRBV27,TRBD2,CASSSTSPYPTDTQYF,TGTGCCAGCAGTTCGACTAGCCCATATCCCACAGATACGCAGTATTTT
TRBJ2-1,NA,TRBV7-6,TRBD2,CASSLLGLAENEQFF,TGTGCCAGCAGCTTATTGGGACTAGCGGAGAATGAGCAGTTCTTC
TRBJ1-2,once,TRBV27,NA,CASSLNPWHNYGYTF,TGTGCCAGCAGTTTAAACCCCTGGCACAACTATGGCTACACCTTC
TRBJ2-1,NA,TRBV19,TRBD2,CASSGLAGVAEQFF,TGTGCCAGTAGTGGACTAGCGGGAGTGGCTGAGCAGTTCTTC
TRBJ1-3,NA,TRBV11-2,NA,CASTRLDAGNTIYF,TGTGCCAGCACCCGGCTGGACGCTGGAAACACCATATATTTT
TRBJ1-2,NA,TRBV2,NA,CASSEGTAAYGYTF,TGTGCCAGCAGTGAAGGCACAGCGGCCTATGGCTACACCTTC
TRBJ2-5,NA,TRBV5-1,NA,CASSLKGLGSQETQYF,TGCGCCAGCAGCTTGAAGGGGTTAGGATCACAAGAGACCCAGTACTTC
TRBJ1-6,NA,TRBV6-5,NA,CASSKRTSYNSPLHF,TGTGCCAGCAGCAAGCGCACTTCCTATAATTCACCCCTCCACTTT
TRBJ1-5,NA,TRBV19,NA,CASSPRQVNQPQHF,TGTGCCAGTAGTCCCCGACAGGTCAATCAGCCCCAGCATTTT
TRBJ1-1,NA,TRBV2,NA,CASSEEVLMNTEAFF,TGTGCCAGCAGTGAAGAAGTGCTCATGAACACTGAAGCTTTCTTT
TRBJ2-5,NA,TRBV6-2/TRBV6-3,TRBD2,CASSWVAGAGETQYF,TGTGCCAGCAGTTGGGTAGCGGGGGCCGGGGAGACCCAGTACTTC